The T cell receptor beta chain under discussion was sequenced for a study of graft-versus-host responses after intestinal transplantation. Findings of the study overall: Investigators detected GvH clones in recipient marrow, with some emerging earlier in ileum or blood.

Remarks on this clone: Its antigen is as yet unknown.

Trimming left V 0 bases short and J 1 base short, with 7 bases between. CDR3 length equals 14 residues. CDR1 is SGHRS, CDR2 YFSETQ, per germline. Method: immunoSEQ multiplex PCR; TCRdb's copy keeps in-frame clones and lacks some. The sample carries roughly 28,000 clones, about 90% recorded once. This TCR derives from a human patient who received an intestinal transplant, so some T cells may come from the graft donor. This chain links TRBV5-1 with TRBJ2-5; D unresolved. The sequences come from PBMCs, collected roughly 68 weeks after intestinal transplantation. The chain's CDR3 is CASSLGQLQETQYF. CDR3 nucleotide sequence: TGCGCCAGCAGCTTGGGGCAGCTCCAAGAGACCCAGTACTTC.